The clone carrying this TCR beta chain was counted a few times. The sample is drawn from a study of blood T cell repertoires in COVID-19. Study overall: The United States, Italy and Spain were the sources of the acute and convalescent COVID-19 samples. PBMCs, B-cell-depleted T cells, or T cells provided the cDNA or gDNA that made up the material.

Deletions cut 3 bases from V and 10 bases from J, with 7 bases between. The CDR3 has 11 amino acids. CDR1 is LGHDT and CDR2 is YNNKEL in the germline V gene (reference sequence). Per the study methods: Amplification of reference gene primers was used by the study to estimate nucleated cell counts. Method: immunoSEQ multiplex PCR; TCRdb's copy keeps in-frame clones and lacks some. The D gene and trimming were derived from the DNA, and the V and J assignments and clone size from that table. The repertoire includes approximately 300,000 clones, over 75% of them detected once, and 0.87% sits in the top ten. During active infection, Seattle patients enrolled and were then monitored through disease.

The sequenced material came from peripheral blood. This TCR was sampled from a human donor with COVID-19, enrolled during active disease. The donor label of this sample is uncertain. The chain carries TRBV3-1 (or the pseudogene TRBV3-2) and TRBJ2-1; weak D call: TRBD2 (6 bases). CDR3 DNA: TGTGCCAGCAGCCAGAGCGGGGAGCAGTTCTTC. This translates into CASSQSGEQFF.